This TCR beta chain was identified in a study of cytomegalovirus exposure and HLA in healthy donors. Sequencing used immunoSEQ multiplex PCR; TCRdb keeps in-frame clones, though not all of them. The data contain about 58,000 clones, around nine tenths of them seen just once; the ten biggest clones take up 1% to 1.2%. CDR3 size: 15 residues. The germline V and J ends were trimmed by 1 base and 0 bases, with 10 bases remaining between them. Germline V gene sequence: CDR1 MGHRA, CDR2 YSYEKL. This chain uses TRBV4-1 with TRBJ2-7; no clear D. The sequence was collected from a man younger than 30 in good health and CMV-seronegative. Sequenced sample: PBMCs. CDR3 region: CASSQALVSSYEQYF. In nucleotides, the CDR3 is TGCGCCAGCAGCCAAGCTCTAGTTAGCTCCTACGAGCAGTACTTC.